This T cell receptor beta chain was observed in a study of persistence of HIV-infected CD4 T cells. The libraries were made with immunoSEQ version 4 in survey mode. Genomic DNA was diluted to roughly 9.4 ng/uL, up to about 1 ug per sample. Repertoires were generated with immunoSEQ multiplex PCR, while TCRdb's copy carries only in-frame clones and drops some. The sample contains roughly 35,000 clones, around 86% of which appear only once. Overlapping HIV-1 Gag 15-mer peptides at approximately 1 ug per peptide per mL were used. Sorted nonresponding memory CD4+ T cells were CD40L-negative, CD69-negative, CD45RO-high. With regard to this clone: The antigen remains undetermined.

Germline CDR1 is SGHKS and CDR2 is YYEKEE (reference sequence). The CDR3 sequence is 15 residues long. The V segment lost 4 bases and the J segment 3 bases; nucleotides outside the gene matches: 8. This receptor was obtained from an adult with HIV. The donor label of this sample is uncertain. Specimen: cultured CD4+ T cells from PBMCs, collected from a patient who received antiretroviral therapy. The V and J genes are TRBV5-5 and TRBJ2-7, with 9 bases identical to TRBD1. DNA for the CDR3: TGTGCCAGCAGCGACACCGGGGACAGGGTCTACGAGCAGTACTTC. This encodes CASSDTGDRVYEQYF. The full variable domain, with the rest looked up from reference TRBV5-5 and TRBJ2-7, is DAGVTQSPTHLIKTRGQQVTLRCSPISGHKSVSWYQQVLGQGPQFIFQYYEKEERGRGNFPDRFSARQFPNYSSELNVNALLLGDSALYLCASSDTGDRVYEQYFGPGTRLTVT.